The 15 T cell receptor beta chains given below trace back to one sample, sequenced in a study of blood T cell repertoires in COVID-19. Sequenced by immunoSEQ multiplex PCR; TCRdb stores in-frame clones only, minus some. The sample lists about 230,000 clones; around four fifths were seen once. Sequencing was done on a sample of peripheral blood. These receptors originate from a man in his forties with acute or convalescent COVID-19.

The gene calls are TRBV20-1 and TRBJ2-2, with D unresolved. Deletions cut 3 bases from V and 0 bases from J, with 11 bases between. The CDR3 runs to 15 residues. The germline gives CDR1 DFQATT, CDR2 SNEGSKA (reference sequence). CDR3 region: CSASVNAPNTGELFF. CDR3 coding DNA: TGCAGTGCTAGTGTGAACGCGCCGAACACCGGGGAGCTGTTTTTT.

This clone was seen a single time. The genes are TRBV5-1 and TRBJ1-4, with D possibly being TRBD1 (6 bases). There are 15 residues in the CDR3. V was shortened by 0 bases and J by 5 bases, with 11 bases between the two germline ends. Germline CDR1 SGHRS, CDR2 YFSETQ. CDR3 protein: CASSLAGGANEKLFF. The CDR3 DNA sequence: TGCGCCAGCAGCTTGGCCGGGGGGGCAAATGAAAAACTGTTTTTT.

In DNA form, the CDR3 reads TGCGCCAGCAGCTTGGCCGCCACTCCGGGAGATGGCTACACCTTC. As protein: CASSLAATPGDGYTF. J is TRBJ1-2 and V is TRBV5-1, with unresolved D. Deletions cut 0 bases from V and 6 bases from J, with 15 bases between. The CDR3 sequence is 15 residues long. The germline V gene has CDR1 SGHRS and CDR2 YFSETQ.

This clone has just a few counts. V and J are TRBV6-2 or TRBV6-3 and TRBJ2-7; D is unclear. CDR1 and CDR2 (germline): MNHEY, SVGEGT. The CDR3 is 14 residues long. The germline V and J ends were trimmed by 0 bases and 4 bases, with 10 bases remaining between them. The CDR3 sequence: CASSYSNNPYEQYF. The DNA of the CDR3 is TGTGCCAGCAGTTACTCAAATAATCCGTACGAGCAGTACTTC.

This chain uses TRBV11-2 with TRBJ1-2; no reliable D call. Per germline, CDR1 SGHAT and CDR2 FQNNGV. V was pared by 5 bases and J by 3 bases, with 13 bases between. The CDR3 extends over 14 amino acids. The CDR3 DNA reads as TGTGCCAGCAGCCCCCCCGGCGGCTACTATGGCTACACCTTC. It encodes CASSPPGGYYGYTF.

The table lists this clone with a count of one. The chain joins TRBV5-4 to TRBJ2-7, with 9 bases aligning to TRBD1. Germline assignment: CDR1 SGHNT and CDR2 YYREEE (reference sequence). Germline trimming cut 4 bases from V and 6 bases from J; bases unmatched to any gene: 8. CDR3 size: 14 residues. CDR3 loop: CASSQAGTGSEQYF. The CDR3 region has the DNA TGTGCCAGCAGCCAAGCCGGGACAGGGAGCGAGCAGTACTTC.

V gene TRBV7-2 combines with J gene TRBJ2-7; TRBD1 agrees at 11 bases. This CDR3 comprises 17 residues. V lost 5 bases and J lost 3; bases outside the gene matches: 12. CDR1 is SGHTA, CDR2 FQGNSA, per germline. The CDR3 protein is CASSLAGQGANFYEQYF. CDR3 nucleotides: TGTGCCAGCAGCCTGGCAGGACAGGGGGCGAATTTCTACGAGCAGTACTTC.

This clone was counted a single time. The chain is built from TRBV29-1 and TRBJ2-5; 16 nucleotides align to TRBD2. The CDR3 loop spans 15 amino acids. Germline values: CDR1 SQVTM, CDR2 ANQGSEA. With V trimmed by 8 bases and J by 5 bases, 8 bases remained unmatched. The CDR3 bases are TGCAGCATAGGGACTAGCGGGAGGGTATGGGAGACCCAGTACTTC. Its protein product is CSIGTSGRVWETQYF. Complete variable domain (other parts from reference TRBV29-1 and TRBJ2-5): SAVISQKPSRDICQRGTSLTIQCQVDSQVTMMFWYRQQPGQSLTLIATANQGSEATYESGFVIDKFPISRPNLTFSTLTVSNMSPEDSSIYLCSIGTSGRVWETQYFGPGTRLLVL.

The V gene is TRBV11-1, the J gene TRBJ2-2; 10 nucleotides agree with TRBD1. This CDR3 is 15 amino acids long. The germline CDR1 and CDR2 sequences are SGHAT and FQDESV (reference sequence). V gave up 4 bases and J gave up 4 bases; unmatched junction bases: 3. The CDR3 DNA is TGTGCCAGCAGCTCCGGGACAGGGGCCACCGGGGAGCTGTTTTTT. This encodes CASSSGTGATGELFF.

Written as DNA, the CDR3 is TGTGCCAGCAGCGTAAATATGGGCCACGAGCAGTACTTC. Translated, it gives CASSVNMGHEQYF. The chain has TRBV9 and TRBJ2-7; D call uncertain. There are 13 residues in the CDR3. Trimming took off 1 base at V and 5 bases at J, with 10 bases between the two ends. Germline V CDR1 and CDR2: SGDLS, YYNGEE.

The chain carries TRBV30 and TRBJ1-5; no reliable D call. In germline, CDR1 is GTSNPN, CDR2 SVGIG (reference sequence). The CDR3 runs to 13 residues. V was shortened by 2 bases and J by 5 bases, with 10 bases between the two germline ends. CDR3 amino acids: CAWSLGDYQPQHF. The CDR3 DNA follows: TGTGCCTGGAGTCTCGGGGATTATCAGCCCCAGCATTTT.

This rearrangement joins TRBV7-9 to TRBJ1-2, with D unresolved. V shed 4 bases and J shed 4 bases, with 13 bases lying between them. The germline V gene has CDR1 SEHNR and CDR2 FQNEAQ (reference sequence). The CDR3 is made up of 14 amino acids. The CDR3 region has the DNA TGTGCCAGCAGCTCGGCCAGTGAGCGCTATGGCTACACCTTC. Translation gives CASSSASERYGYTF.

This clone was found a few times. V gene TRBV3-1 (or the pseudogene TRBV3-2) combines with J gene TRBJ2-2, with 7 bases fitting TRBD1. V shed 6 bases and J 2 bases; nucleotides not matched to a gene: 3. The CDR3 runs to 14 residues. CDR1 and CDR2 (germline): LGHDT, YNNKEL (reference sequence). CDR3 nucleotide sequence: TGTGCCAGCAGGGGGACAGCTAACACCGGGGAGCTGTTTTTT. Protein product: CASRGTANTGELFF.

This chain connects TRBV19 to TRBJ1-1, with 9 bases aligning to TRBD1. V lost 7 bases to trimming and J lost 1 base; unmatched junction nucleotides: 4. The CDR3 consists of 14 residues. CDR1 is LNHDA, CDR2 SQIVND, per germline (reference sequence). CDR3 region: CASTLDRGNTEAFF. The CDR3 nucleotides are TGTGCCAGTACCCTGGACAGGGGGAACACTGAAGCTTTCTTT.

The chain employs TRBV19 and TRBJ1-1, with 9 bases fitting TRBD1. After removal of 2 bases from V and 0 bases from J, the junction contained 4 bases not matched to a gene. Germline CDR1 is LNHDA and CDR2 is SQIVND (reference sequence). There are 16 residues in the CDR3. CDR3 sequence (DNA): TGTGCCAGTAGTATAAAGGACAGGGGTGTGAACACTGAAGCTTTCTTT. It codes for CASSIKDRGVNTEAFF.